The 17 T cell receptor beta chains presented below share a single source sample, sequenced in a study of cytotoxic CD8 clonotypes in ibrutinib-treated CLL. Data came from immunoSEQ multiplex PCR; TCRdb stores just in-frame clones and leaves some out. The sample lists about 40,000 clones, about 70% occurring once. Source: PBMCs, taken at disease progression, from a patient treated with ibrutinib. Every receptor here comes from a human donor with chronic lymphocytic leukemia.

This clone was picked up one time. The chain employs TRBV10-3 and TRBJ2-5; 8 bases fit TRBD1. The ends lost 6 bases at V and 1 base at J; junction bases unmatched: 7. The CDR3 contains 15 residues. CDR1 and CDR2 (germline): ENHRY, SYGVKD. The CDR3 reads CAISDRGKGQETQYF. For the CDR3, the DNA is TGTGCCATCAGCGACAGGGGCAAGGGCCAAGAGACCCAGTACTTC.

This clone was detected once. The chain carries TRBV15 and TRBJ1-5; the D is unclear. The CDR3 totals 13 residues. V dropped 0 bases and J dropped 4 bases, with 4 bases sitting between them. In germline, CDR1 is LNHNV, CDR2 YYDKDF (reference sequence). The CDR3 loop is CATSRDLNQPQHF. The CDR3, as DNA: TGTGCCACCAGCAGAGACCTGAATCAGCCCCAGCATTTT.

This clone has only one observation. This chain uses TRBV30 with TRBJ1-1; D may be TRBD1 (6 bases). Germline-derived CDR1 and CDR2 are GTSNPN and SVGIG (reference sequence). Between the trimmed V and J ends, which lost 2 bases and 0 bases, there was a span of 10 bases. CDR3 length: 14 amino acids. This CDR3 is CAWSKRGVNTEAFF. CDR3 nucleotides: TGTGCCTGGAGTAAAAGGGGGGTGAACACTGAAGCTTTCTTT.

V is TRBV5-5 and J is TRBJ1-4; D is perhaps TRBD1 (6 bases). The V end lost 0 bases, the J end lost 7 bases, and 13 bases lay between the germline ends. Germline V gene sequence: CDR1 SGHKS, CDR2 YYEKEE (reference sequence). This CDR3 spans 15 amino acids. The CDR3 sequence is CASSLVWGPGEKLFF. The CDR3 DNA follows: TGTGCCAGCAGCTTGGTCTGGGGGCCGGGTGAAAAACTGTTTTTT.

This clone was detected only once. As DNA, the CDR3 is TGTGCCAGCAGCGCGACGGTCGGAGATCTAGGAGAGCAGTACTTC. Its translation is CASSATVGDLGEQYF. The V gene is TRBV11-2, the J gene TRBJ2-7, with D unresolved. The ends were cut back, 5 bases at V and 7 bases at J, with 21 bases in the middle. CDR1 and CDR2 (germline): SGHAT, FQNNGV. The length of the CDR3 is 15 residues. Based on the CDR3 plus reference TRBV11-2 and TRBJ2-7, the full variable domain is EAGVAQSPRYKIIEKRQSVAFWCNPISGHATLYWYQQILGQGPKLLIQFQNNGVVDDSQLPKDRFSAERLKGVDSTLKIQPAKLEDSAVYLCASSATVGDLGEQYFGPGTRLTVT.

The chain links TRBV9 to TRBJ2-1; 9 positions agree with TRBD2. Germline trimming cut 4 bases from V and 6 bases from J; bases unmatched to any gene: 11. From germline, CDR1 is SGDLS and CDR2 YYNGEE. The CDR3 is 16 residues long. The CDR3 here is CASSPTLAGLPNEQFF. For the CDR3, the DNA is TGTGCCAGCAGCCCGACTCTAGCGGGACTTCCCAATGAGCAGTTCTTC. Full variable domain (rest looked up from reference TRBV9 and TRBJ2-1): DSGVTQTPKHLITATGQRVTLRCSPRSGDLSVYWYQQSLDQGLQFLIQYYNGEERAKGNILERFSAQQFPDLHSELNLSSLELGDSALYFCASSPTLAGLPNEQFFGPGTRLTVL.

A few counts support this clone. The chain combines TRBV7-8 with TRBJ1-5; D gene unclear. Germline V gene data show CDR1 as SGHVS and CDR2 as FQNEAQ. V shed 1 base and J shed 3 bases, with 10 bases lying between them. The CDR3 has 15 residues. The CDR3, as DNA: TGTGCCAGCAGCTTAGGTGGCAACACCAATCAGCCCCAGCATTTT. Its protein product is CASSLGGNTNQPQHF.

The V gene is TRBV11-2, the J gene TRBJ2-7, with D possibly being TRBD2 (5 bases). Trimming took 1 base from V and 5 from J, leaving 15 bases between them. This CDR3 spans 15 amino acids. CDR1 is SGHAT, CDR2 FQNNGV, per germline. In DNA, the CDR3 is TGTGCCAGCAGCTTAGGGTTTACTAGGCGAGACGAGCAGTACTTC. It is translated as CASSLGFTRRDEQYF.

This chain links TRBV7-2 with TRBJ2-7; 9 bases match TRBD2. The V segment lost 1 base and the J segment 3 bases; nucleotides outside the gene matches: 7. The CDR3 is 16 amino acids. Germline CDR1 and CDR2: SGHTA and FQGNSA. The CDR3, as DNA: TGTGCCAGCAGCTTAGAAAGCGGGAGGAAAGGCTACGAGCAGTACTTC. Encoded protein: CASSLESGRKGYEQYF.

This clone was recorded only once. CDR3 nucleotides: TGTGCCAGCAGCTTAGAAACGGTCTATGGCTACACCTTC. Protein sequence: CASSLETVYGYTF. V gene TRBV7-2 combines with J gene TRBJ1-2; D gene ambiguous. Trimming cost V 1 base and J 4 bases, with 7 bases left between them. The CDR3 contains 13 residues. Per germline, CDR1 SGHTA and CDR2 FQGNSA.

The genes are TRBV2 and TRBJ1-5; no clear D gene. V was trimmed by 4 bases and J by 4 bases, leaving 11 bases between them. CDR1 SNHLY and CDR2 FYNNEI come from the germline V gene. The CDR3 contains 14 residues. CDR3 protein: CASSGGWGNQPQHF. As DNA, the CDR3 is TGTGCCAGCAGTGGAGGGTGGGGTAATCAGCCCCAGCATTTT.

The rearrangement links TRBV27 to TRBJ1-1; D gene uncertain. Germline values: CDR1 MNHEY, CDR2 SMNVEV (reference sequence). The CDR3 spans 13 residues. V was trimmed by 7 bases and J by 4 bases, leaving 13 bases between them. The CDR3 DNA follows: TGTGCCAGCAAACGATCCGGGGTCACTGAAGCTTTCTTT. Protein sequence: CASKRSGVTEAFF.

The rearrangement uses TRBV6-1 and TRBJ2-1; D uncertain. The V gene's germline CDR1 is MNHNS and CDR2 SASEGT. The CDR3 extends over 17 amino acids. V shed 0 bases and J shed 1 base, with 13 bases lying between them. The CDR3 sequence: CASSEAGMGRSYNEQFF. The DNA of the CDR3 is TGTGCCAGCAGTGAAGCTGGGATGGGCAGGTCCTACAATGAGCAGTTCTTC.

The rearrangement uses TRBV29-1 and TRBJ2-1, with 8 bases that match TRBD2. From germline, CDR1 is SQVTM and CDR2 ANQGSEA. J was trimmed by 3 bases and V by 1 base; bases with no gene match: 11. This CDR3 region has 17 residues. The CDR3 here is CSVEAGGGPRYYNEQFF. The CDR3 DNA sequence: TGCAGCGTTGAAGCCGGGGGGGGGCCCCGGTACTACAATGAGCAGTTCTTC.

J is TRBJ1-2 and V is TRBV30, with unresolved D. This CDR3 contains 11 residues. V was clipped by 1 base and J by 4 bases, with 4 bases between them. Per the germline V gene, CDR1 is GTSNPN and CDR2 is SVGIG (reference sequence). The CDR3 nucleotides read TGTGCCTGGAGTGATGGCTATGGCTACACCTTC. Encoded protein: CAWSDGYGYTF.

The DNA for the CDR3 is TGTGCCAGTAGTATATCTGGAGCGAACACTGAAGCTTTCTTT. Protein: CASSISGANTEAFF. The gene calls are TRBV19 and TRBJ1-1; D is ambiguous. The CDR3 is made up of 14 amino acids. CDR1 and CDR2 from the germline V gene are LNHDA and SQIVND (reference sequence). The germline V and J ends were trimmed by 2 bases and 1 base, with 8 bases remaining between them.

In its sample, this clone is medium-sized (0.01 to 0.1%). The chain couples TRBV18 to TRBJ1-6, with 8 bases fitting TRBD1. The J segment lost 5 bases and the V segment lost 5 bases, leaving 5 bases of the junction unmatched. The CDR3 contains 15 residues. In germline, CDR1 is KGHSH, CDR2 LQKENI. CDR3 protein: CASSSGQADNSPLHF. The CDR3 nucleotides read TGTGCCAGCTCATCGGGACAGGCTGATAATTCACCCCTCCACTTT.